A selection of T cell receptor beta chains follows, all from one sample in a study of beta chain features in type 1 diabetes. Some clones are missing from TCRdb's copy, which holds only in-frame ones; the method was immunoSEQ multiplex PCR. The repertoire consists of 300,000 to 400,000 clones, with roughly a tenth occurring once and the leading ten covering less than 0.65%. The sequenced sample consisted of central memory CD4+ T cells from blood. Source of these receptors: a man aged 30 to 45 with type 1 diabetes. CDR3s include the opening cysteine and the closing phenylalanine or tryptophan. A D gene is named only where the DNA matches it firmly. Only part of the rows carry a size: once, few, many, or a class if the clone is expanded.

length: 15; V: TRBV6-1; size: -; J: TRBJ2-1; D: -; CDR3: CASSEATGTYNEQFF; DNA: TGTGCCAGCAGTGAAGCAACCGGGACCTACAATGAGCAGTTCTTC
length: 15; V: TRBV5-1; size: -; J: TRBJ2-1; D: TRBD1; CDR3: CASSLEGQDYNEQFF; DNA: TGCGCCAGCAGCTTGGAGGGACAGGATTACAATGAGCAGTTCTTC
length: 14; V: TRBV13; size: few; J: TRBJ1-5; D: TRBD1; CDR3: CASSLGDRGQPQHF; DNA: TGTGCCAGCAGCTTAGGAGACAGGGGTCAGCCCCAGCATTTT
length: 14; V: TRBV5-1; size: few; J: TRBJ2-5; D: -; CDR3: CASSFRGPQETQYF; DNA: TGCGCCAGCAGCTTCAGGGGACCCCAAGAGACCCAGTACTTC
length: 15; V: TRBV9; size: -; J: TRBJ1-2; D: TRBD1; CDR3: CASSAQGAQGYGYTF; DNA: TGTGCCAGCAGCGCGCAGGGGGCGCAGGGCTATGGCTACACCTTC
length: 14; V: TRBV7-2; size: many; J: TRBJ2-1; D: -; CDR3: CASSLSNWGNEQFF; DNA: TGTGCCAGCAGCCTCTCGAATTGGGGTAATGAGCAGTTCTTC
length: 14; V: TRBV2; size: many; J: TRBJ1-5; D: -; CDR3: CASRVGLSNQPQHF; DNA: TGTGCCAGCCGGGTTGGTCTCAGCAATCAGCCCCAGCATTTT
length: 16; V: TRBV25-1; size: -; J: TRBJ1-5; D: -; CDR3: CASSEARDTGLQPQHF; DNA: TGTGCCAGCAGTGAGGCACGAGACACCGGCCTTCAGCCCCAGCATTTT
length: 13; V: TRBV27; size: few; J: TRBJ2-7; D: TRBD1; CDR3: CARPTGTGAEQYF; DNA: TGTGCCAGGCCAACCGGGACAGGAGCCGAGCAGTACTTC
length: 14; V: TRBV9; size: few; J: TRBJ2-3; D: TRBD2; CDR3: CASSVASGRDTQYF; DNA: TGTGCCAGCAGCGTAGCAAGCGGGAGGGATACGCAGTATTTT
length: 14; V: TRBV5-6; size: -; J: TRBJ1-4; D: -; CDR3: CASSLSGVDEKLFF; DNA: TGTGCCAGCAGCTTATCCGGGGTGGATGAAAAACTGTTTTTT
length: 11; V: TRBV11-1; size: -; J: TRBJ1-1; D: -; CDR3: CARVQGAEAFF; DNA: TGTGCCAGGGTACAGGGAGCCGAAGCTTTCTTT
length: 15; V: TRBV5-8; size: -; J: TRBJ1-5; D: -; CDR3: CASSIPGASNQPQHF; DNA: TGTGCCAGCAGTATCCCAGGGGCTAGCAATCAGCCCCAGCATTTT
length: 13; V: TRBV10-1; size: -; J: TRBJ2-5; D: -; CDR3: CASSPGIQETQYF; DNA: TGCGCCAGCAGCCCCGGGATCCAAGAGACCCAGTACTTC
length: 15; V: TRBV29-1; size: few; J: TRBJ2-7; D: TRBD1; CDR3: CSGETGTGGLNEQYF; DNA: TGCAGCGGTGAGACCGGGACAGGGGGCTTAAACGAGCAGTACTTC
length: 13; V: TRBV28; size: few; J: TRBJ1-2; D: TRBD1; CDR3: CASSPGQGGGYTF; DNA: TGTGCCAGCAGCCCCGGACAGGGAGGTGGCTACACCTTC
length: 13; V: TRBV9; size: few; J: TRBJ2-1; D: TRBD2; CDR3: CASSQGTSREQFF; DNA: TGTGCCAGCAGCCAGGGGACTAGCAGGGAGCAGTTCTTC
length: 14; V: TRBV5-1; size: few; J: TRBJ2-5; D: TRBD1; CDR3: CASSSGQGAETQYF; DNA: TGCGCCAGCAGCTCCGGACAGGGGGCTGAGACCCAGTACTTC
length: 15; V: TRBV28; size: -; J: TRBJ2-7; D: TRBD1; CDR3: CASSLGTGRGYEQYF; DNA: TGTGCCAGCAGTTTGGGGACAGGTCGGGGCTACGAGCAGTACTTC
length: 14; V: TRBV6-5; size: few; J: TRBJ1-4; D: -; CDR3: CASSYNQRKEKLFF; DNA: TGTGCCAGCAGTTACAACCAGAGGAAGGAAAAACTGTTTTTT
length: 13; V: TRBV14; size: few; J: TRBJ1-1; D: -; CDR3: CASSQRGRTEAFF; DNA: TGTGCCAGCAGCCAACGGGGGCGCACTGAAGCTTTCTTT
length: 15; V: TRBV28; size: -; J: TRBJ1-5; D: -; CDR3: CASSLVGEGNQPQHF; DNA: TGTGCCAGCAGTTTAGTGGGCGAGGGGAATCAGCCCCAGCATTTT
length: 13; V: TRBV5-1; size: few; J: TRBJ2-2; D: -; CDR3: CASSPVDTGELFF; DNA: TGCGCCAGCAGCCCGGTGGACACCGGGGAGCTGTTTTTT
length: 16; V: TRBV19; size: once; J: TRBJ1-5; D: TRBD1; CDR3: CASSPKPGQKNQPQHF; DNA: TGTGCCAGTAGTCCGAAACCGGGACAGAAGAATCAGCCCCAGCATTTT
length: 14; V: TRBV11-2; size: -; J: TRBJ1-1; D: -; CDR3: CASSLGGGGTEAFF; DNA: TGTGCCAGCAGCTTAGGGGGTGGCGGCACTGAAGCTTTCTTT
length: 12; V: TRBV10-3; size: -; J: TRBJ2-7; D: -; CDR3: CAIKRNSYEQYF; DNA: TGTGCCATCAAACGGAACTCCTACGAGCAGTACTTC